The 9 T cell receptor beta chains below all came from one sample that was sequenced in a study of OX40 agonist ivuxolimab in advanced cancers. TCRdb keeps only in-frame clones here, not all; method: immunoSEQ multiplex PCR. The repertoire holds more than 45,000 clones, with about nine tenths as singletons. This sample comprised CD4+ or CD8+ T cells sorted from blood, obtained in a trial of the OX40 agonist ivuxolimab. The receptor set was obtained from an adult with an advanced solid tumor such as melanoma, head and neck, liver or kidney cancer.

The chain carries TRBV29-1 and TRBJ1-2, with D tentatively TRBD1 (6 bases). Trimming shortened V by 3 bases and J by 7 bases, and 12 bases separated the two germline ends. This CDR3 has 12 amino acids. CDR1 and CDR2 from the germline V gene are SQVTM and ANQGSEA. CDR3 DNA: TGCAGCGTTGATACAGGGAAGGGTGGCTACACCTTC. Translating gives CSVDTGKGGYTF.

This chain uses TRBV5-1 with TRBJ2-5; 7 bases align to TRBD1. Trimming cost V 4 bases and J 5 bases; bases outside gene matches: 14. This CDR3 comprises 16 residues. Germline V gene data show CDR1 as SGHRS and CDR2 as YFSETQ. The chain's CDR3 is CASSPWDSKPQETQYF. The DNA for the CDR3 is TGCGCCAGCAGCCCATGGGACAGTAAGCCGCAGGAGACCCAGTACTTC.

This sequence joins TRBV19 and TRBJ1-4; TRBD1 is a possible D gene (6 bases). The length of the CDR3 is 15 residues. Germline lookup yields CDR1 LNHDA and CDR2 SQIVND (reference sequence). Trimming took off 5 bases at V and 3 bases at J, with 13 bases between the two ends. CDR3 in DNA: TGTGCCAGTAGTTATCGGGGGCTGGCTAATGAAAAACTGTTTTTT. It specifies CASSYRGLANEKLFF.

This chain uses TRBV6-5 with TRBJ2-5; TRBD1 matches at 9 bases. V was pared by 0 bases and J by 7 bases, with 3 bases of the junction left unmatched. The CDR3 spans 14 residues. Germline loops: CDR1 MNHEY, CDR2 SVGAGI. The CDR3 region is CASSYSGQGGTQYF. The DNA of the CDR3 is TGTGCCAGCAGTTACTCGGGACAGGGTGGGACCCAGTACTTC.

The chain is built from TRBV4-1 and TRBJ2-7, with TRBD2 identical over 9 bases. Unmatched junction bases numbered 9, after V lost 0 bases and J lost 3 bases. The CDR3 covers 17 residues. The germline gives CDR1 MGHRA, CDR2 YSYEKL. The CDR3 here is CASSQDSSGKDCYEQYF. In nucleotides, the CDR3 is TGCGCCAGCAGCCAAGATTCTAGCGGGAAGGATTGCTACGAGCAGTACTTC.

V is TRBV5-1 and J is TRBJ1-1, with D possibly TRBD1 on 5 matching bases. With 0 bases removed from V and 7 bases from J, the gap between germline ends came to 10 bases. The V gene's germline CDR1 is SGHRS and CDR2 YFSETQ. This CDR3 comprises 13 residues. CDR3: CASSLDGAGEAFF. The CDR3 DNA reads TGCGCCAGCAGCTTGGACGGGGCTGGTGAAGCTTTCTTT.

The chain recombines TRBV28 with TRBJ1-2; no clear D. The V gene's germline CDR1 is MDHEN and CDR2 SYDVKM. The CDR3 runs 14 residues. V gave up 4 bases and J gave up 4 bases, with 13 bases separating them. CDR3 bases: TGTGCCAGCAGTTCCTTAGGTCGCTTCTATGGCTACACCTTC. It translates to CASSSLGRFYGYTF.

CDR3 residues: CASSLGGTGRSETQYF. As DNA, the CDR3 is TGTGCCAGCAGCTTAGGGGGGACAGGGAGGAGTGAGACCCAGTACTTC. V usage is TRBV11-3 and J usage is TRBJ2-5; 9 bases align to TRBD1. With 1 base clipped from V and 5 bases from J, the junction kept 8 bases outside the gene matches. Germline-derived CDR1 and CDR2 are SGHNT and YENEEA. The CDR3 has 16 residues.

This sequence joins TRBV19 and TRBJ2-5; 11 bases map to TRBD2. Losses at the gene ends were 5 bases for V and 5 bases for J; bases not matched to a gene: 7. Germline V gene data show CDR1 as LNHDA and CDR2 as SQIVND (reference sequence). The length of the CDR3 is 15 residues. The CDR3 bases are TGTGCCAGTAGTGATAGCGGGGGGGGAGGCGAGACCCAGTACTTC. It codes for CASSDSGGGGETQYF.